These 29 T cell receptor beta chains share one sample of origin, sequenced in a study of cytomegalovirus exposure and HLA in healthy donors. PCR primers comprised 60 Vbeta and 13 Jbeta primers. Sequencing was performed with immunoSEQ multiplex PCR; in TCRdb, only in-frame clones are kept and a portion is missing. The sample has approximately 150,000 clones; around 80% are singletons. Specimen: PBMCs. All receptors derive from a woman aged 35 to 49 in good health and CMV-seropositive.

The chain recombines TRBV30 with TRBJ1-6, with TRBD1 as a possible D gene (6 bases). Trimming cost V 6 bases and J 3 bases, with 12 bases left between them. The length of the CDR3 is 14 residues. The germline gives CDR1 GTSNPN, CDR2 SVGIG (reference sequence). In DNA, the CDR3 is TGTGCCTGCCGGCGACAGGACTATAATTCACCCCTCCACTTT. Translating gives CACRRQDYNSPLHF.

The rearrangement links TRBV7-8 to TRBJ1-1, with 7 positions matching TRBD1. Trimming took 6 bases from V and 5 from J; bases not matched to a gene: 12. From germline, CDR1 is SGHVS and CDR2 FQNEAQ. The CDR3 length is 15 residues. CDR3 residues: CASRINWDSKTEAFF. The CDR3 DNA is TGTGCCAGCAGAATAAATTGGGACAGCAAGACTGAAGCTTTCTTT.

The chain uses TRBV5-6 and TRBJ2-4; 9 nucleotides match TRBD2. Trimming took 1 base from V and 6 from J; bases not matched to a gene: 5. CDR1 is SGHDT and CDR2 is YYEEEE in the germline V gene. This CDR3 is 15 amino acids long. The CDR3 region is CASSLRAGGGNIQYF. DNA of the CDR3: TGTGCCAGCAGCTTGCGGGCGGGGGGGGGAAACATTCAGTACTTC.

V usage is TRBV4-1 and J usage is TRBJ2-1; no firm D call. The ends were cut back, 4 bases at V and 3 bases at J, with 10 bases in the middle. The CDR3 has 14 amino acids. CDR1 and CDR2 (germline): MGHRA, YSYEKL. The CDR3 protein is CASSPVHSYNEQFF. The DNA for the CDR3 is TGCGCCAGCAGCCCGGTCCACAGCTACAATGAGCAGTTCTTC.

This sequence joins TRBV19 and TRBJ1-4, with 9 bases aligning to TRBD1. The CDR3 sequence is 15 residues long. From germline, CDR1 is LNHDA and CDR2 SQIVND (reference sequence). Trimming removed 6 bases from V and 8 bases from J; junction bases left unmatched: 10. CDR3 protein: CASSEQGASGEKLFF. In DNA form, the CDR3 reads TGTGCCAGTAGCGAACAGGGGGCAAGTGGGGAAAAACTGTTTTTT.

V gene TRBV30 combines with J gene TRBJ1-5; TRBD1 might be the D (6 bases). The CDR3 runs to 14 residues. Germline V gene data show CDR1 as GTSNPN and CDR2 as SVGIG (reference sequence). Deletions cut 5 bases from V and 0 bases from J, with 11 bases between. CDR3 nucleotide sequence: TGTGCCTGGTCAGGGGTCAATAGCAATCAGCCCCAGCATTTT. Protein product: CAWSGVNSNQPQHF.

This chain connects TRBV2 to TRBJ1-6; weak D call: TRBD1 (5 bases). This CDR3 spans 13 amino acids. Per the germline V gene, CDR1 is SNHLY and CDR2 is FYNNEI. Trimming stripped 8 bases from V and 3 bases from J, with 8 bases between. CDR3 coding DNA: TGTGCCAGCGGGGGGGACTATAATTCACCCCTCCACTTT. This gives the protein CASGGDYNSPLHF.

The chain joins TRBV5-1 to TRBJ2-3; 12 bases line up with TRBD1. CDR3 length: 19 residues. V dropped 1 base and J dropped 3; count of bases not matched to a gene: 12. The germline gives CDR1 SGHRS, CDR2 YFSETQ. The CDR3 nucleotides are TGCGCCAGCAGCTTGTGGGGACAGGGGGCAAGGCGTGCAACAGATACGCAGTATTTT. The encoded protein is CASSLWGQGARRATDTQYF.

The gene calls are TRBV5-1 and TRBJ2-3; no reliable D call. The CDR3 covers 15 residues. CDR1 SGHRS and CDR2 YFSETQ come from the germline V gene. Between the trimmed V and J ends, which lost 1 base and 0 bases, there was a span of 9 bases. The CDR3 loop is CASSLSGRSTDTQYF. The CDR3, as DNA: TGCGCCAGCAGCTTGTCCGGCAGGAGCACAGATACGCAGTATTTT.

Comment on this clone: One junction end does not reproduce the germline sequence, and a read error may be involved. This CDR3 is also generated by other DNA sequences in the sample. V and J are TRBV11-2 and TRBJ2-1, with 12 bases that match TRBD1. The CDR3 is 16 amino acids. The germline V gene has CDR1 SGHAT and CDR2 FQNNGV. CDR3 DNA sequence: TGTGCCAGCAGCTTATGGATCGGGACAGGGGGCAATGAGCAATTCTTC. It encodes CASSLWIGTGGNEQFF. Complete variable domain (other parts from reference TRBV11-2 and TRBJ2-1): EAGVAQSPRYKIIEKRQSVAFWCNPISGHATLYWYQQILGQGPKLLIQFQNNGVVDDSQLPKDRFSAERLKGVDSTLKIQPAKLEDSAVYLCASSLWIGTGGNEQFFGPGTRLTVL.

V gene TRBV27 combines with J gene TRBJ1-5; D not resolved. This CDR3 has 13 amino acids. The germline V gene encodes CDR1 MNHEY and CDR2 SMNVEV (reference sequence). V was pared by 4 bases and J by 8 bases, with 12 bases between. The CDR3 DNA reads TGTGCCAGCAGTTGGAGGGTTGAGGAGCCCCAGCATTTT. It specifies CASSWRVEEPQHF.

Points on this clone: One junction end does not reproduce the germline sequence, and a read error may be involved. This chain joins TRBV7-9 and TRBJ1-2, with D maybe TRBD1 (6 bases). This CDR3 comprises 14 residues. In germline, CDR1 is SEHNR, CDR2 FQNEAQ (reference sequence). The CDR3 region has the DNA TGTTCCAGCAGCTTTGTTCAGGGGAACTATGGCTACACCTTC. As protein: CSSSFVQGNYGYTF.

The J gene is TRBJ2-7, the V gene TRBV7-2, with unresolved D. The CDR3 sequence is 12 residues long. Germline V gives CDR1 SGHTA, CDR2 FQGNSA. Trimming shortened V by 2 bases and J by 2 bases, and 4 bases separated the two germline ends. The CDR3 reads CASSLPTYEQYF. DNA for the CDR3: TGTGCCAGCAGCTTACCCACCTACGAGCAGTACTTC.

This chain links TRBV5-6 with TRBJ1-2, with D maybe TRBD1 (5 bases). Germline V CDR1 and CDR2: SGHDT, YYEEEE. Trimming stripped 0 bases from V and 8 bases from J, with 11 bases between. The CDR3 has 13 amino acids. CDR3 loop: CASSLEGPYGYTF. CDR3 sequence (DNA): TGTGCCAGCAGCTTGGAGGGGCCCTACGGCTACACCTTC. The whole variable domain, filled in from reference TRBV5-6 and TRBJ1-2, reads DAGVTQSPTHLIKTRGQQVTLRCSPKSGHDTVSWYQQALGQGPQFIFQYYEEEERQRGNFPDRFSGHQFPNYSSELNVNALLLGDSALYLCASSLEGPYGYTFGSGTRLTVV.

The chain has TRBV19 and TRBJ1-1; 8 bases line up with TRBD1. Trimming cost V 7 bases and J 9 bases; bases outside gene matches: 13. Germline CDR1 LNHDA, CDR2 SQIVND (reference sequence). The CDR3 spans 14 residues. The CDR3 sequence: CASTQDRGRNQAFF. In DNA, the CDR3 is TGTGCCAGTACCCAAGACAGGGGACGGAATCAAGCTTTCTTT.

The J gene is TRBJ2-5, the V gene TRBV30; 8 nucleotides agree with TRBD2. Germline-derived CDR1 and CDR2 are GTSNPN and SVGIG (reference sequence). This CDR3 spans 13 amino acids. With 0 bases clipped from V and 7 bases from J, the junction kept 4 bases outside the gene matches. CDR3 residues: CAWSVQRGMTQYF. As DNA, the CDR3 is TGTGCCTGGAGTGTACAGCGGGGGATGACCCAGTACTTC.

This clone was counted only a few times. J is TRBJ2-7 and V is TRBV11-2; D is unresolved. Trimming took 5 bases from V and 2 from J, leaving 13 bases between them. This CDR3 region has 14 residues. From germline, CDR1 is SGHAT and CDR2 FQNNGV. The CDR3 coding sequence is TGTGCCAGCAGCCACGTTCGGAGACCCTACGAGCAGTACTTC. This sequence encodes CASSHVRRPYEQYF.

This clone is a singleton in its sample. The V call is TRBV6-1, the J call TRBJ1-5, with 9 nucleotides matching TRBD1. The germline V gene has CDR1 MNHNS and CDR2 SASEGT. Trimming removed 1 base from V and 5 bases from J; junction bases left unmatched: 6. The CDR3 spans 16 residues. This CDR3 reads CASSEGRGQGDQPQHF. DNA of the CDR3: TGTGCCAGCAGTGAAGGGAGGGGACAGGGCGATCAGCCCCAGCATTTT.

The CDR3 loop reads CASSPSRTGGTDTQYF. The CDR3 DNA sequence: TGTGCCAGCAGTCCCTCCCGGACAGGAGGCACAGATACGCAGTATTTT. The V and J genes are TRBV28 and TRBJ2-3; TRBD1 matches at 7 bases. V dropped 5 bases and J dropped 1; count of bases not matched to a gene: 9. Germline V gene data show CDR1 as MDHEN and CDR2 as SYDVKM. The CDR3 has 16 residues.

This chain's CDR3 is CASSYATSRGGGGYTF. As DNA, the CDR3 is TGTGCCAGCAGTTACGCCACTTCGAGGGGGGGCGGAGGCTACACCTTC. This sequence joins TRBV6-5 and TRBJ1-2, with D tentatively TRBD1 (6 bases). CDR3 length: 16 amino acids. Between the trimmed V and J ends, which lost 2 bases and 8 bases, there was a span of 21 bases. Germline V CDR1 and CDR2: MNHEY, SVGAGI.

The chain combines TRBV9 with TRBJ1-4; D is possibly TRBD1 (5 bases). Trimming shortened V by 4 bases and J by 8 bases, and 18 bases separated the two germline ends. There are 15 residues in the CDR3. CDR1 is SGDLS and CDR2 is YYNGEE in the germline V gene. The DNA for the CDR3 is TGTGCCAGCAGCACTTGGACTAACGGGGACGAAAAACTGTTTTTT. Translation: CASSTWTNGDEKLFF.

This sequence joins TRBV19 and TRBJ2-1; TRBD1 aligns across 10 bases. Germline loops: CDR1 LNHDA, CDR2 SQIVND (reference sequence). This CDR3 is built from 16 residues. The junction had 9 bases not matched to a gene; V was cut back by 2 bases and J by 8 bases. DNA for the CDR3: TGTGCCAGTAGTATAATGGGGACAGGGGCGGCTGATGAGCAGTTCTTC. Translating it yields CASSIMGTGAADEQFF.

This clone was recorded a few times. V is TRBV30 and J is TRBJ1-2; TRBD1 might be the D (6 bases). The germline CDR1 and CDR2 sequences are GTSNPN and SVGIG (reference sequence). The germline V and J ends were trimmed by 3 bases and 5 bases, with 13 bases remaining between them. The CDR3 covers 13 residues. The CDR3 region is CAWRVQGTYGYTF. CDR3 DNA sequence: TGTGCCTGGAGGGTACAGGGAACTTATGGCTACACCTTC. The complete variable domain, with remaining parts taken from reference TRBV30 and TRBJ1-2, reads SQTIHQWPATLVQPVGSPLSLECTVEGTSNPNLYWYRQAAGRGLQLLFYSVGIGQISSEVPQNLSASRPQDRQFILSSKKLLLSDSGFYLCAWRVQGTYGYTFGSGTRLTVV.

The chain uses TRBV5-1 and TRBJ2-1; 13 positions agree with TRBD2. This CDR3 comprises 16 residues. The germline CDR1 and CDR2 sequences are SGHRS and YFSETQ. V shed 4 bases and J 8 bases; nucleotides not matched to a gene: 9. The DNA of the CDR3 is TGCGCCAGCAGCGCCCAACTAGCGGGGGGGCCGGATGAGCAGTTCTTC. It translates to CASSAQLAGGPDEQFF.

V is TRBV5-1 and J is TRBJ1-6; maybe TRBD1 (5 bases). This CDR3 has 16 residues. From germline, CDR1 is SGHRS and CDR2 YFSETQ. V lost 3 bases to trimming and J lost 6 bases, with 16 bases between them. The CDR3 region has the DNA TGCGCCAGCAGCTCGGGGGGGGGAAGCCTTAATTCACCCCTCCACTTT. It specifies CASSSGGGSLNSPLHF.

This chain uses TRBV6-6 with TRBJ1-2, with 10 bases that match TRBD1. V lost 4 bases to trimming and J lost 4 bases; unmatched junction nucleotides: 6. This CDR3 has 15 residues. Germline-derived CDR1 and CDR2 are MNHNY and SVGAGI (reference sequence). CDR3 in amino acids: CASSWSGTGVYGYTF. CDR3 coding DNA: TGTGCCAGCAGTTGGTCCGGGACAGGGGTCTATGGCTACACCTTC.

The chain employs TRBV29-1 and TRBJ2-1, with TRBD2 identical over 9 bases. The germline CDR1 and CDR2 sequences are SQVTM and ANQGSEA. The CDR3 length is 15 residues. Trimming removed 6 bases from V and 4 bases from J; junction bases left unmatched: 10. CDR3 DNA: TGCAGCGTCGTATTTCTTAGCGGGAGTTACAATGAGCAGTTCTTC. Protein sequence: CSVVFLSGSYNEQFF.

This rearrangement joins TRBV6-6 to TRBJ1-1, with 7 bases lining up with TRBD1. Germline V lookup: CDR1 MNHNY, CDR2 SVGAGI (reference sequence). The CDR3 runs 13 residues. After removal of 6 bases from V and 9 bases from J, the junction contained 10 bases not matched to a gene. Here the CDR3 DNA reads TGTGCCAGCAGAGCGGACAGGTTTTCCCAAGCTTTCTTT. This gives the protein CASRADRFSQAFF.

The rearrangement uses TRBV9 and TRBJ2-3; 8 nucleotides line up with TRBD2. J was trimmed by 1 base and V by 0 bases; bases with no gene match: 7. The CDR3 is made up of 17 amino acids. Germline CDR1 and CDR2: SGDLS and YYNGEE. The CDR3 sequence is CASSVDPQRGRTDTQYF. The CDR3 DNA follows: TGTGCCAGCAGCGTAGACCCACAGCGGGGGCGCACAGATACGCAGTATTTT.